The source of this T cell receptor (beta chain) is a study of T cell repertoires in cytomegalovirus infection. For the study at large: Newly reported HLA-C-restricted and thoroughly characterized HLA-B-restricted CMV epitopes were employed. CMV infection plus the matching HLA type was flagged by public TCR beta signatures. Study-level findings and limits: What dominated the ex vivo response were HLA-C-restricted CMV-specific TCR beta clonotypes.

With regard to this clonotype: Its antigen is undetermined.

One entry per CDR3 protein, called by TCRdb with MiXCR from the reads. The repertoire holds 750,000 to 950,000 distinct CDR3 sequences, 25% to 30% seen once, with around 14% in the top ten. Germline loops: CDR1 LGHNT, CDR2 FRNRAP. The CDR3 covers 14 residues. V was pared by 1 base and J by 3 bases, with 9 bases between. Sample: cultured CD8+ T cells from PBMCs, taken from culture after CMV antigen stimulation. The rearrangement uses TRBV12-5 and TRBJ1-1, with unresolved D. The TCR was taken from a human donor in good health (CMV status not recorded). Some clones in this sample may be carry-over from other donors' samples. CDR3 residues: CASGLARRDTEAFF. CDR3 in DNA: TGTGCTAGTGGTTTGGCAAGAAGGGACACTGAAGCTTTCTTT.